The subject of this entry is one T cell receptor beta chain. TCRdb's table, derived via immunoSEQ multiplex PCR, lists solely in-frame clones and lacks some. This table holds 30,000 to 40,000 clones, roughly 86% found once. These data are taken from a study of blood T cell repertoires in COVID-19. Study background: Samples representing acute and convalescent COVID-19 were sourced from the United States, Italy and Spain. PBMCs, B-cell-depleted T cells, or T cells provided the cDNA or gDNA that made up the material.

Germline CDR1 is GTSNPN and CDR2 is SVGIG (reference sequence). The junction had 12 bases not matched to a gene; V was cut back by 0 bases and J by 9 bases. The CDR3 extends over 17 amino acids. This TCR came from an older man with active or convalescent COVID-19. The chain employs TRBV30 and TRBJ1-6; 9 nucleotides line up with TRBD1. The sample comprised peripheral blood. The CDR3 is CAWSVPNTQGASSPLHF. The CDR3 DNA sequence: TGTGCCTGGAGTGTACCCAATACACAGGGGGCGAGTTCACCCCTCCACTTT.